This T cell receptor beta chain was identified in a study of blood T cell repertoires in COVID-19. Enrolment of Seattle patients took place during active infection, and they were followed longitudinally. This clone was found once. TCRdb's table, derived via immunoSEQ multiplex PCR, lists solely in-frame clones and lacks some. Of hundreds of thousands of clones listed, 70% to 90% are singletons. CDR1 and CDR2 (germline): SGHRS, YFSETQ. The CDR3 sequence is 15 residues long. Trimming took 5 bases from V and 3 from J, leaving 17 bases between them. Sequenced: peripheral blood. This chain links TRBV5-1 with TRBJ1-2, with D maybe TRBD1 (5 bases). The origin of this receptor is a man between 18 and 29 years old with COVID-19, enrolled during active disease. DNA for the CDR3: TGCGCCAGCAGACGGGGCGGGGTGGAGGACTATGGCTACACCTTC. This gives the protein CASRRGGVEDYGYTF.